The sequence of this T cell receptor beta chain was determined in a study of beta chain features in type 1 diabetes. V shed 4 bases, J shed 5 bases, and the junction held 18 bases outside the gene matches. This CDR3 is built from 18 residues. Germline lookup yields CDR1 SGHNT and CDR2 YYREEE (reference sequence). Reverse transcribing all isolated RNA meant expressed TCRB transcripts were sequenced. Sequenced naive, central memory and regulatory T cell samples produced an average of about 3.7 million reads. Only in-frame clones appear in the TCRdb table, and some are missing; sequencing was by immunoSEQ multiplex PCR. The sample shows about 470,000 clones, approximately 30% of them seen only once.

The chain uses TRBV5-4 and TRBJ2-5, with 9 bases that match TRBD2. This sequence was found in a young man in good health. Sequencing input: naive CD4+ T cells from blood. The CDR3 spells CASSPPSGTSSMRETQYF. In DNA, the CDR3 is TGTGCCAGCAGCCCCCCTAGCGGGACCTCAAGTATGAGGGAGACCCAGTACTTC.